A selection of T cell receptor beta chains follows, all from one sample in a study of T cells in Graves' hyperthyroidism and ophthalmopathy. Each CDR3 protein is one row after TCRdb ran MiXCR on the multiplex PCR reads. The data contain about 350,000 distinct CDR3 sequences, 18% of them singletons. Sequencing was done on a sample of blood. These receptors were taken from a woman between 40 and 50 years old with Graves' ophthalmopathy. Both conserved end residues are part of each CDR3. A D gene is named only where the DNA matches it firmly. Expanded clones are given a class, and other clones once, few, many or no size at all.

>TRBJ2-4|many|TRBV6-1|NA
TGTGCCAGCACCCACTATATAGCCAAAAACATTCAGTACTTC
CASTHYIAKNIQYF
>TRBJ1-5|once|TRBV27|TRBD1
TGTGCCAGCAGCCGGGACAGGAGTTATCAGCCCCAGCATTTT
CASSRDRSYQPQHF
>TRBJ1-6|many|TRBV12-3/TRBV12-4|TRBD1
TGTGCCAGCAGTTTAGAACCAGGGGGGAATAATTCACCCCTCCACTTT
CASSLEPGGNNSPLHF
>TRBJ2-2|many|TRBV4-2|TRBD2
TGTGCCAGCAGCCAAGCGGGAGGGCCTGAGGACGGGGAGCTGTTTTTT
CASSQAGGPEDGELFF
>TRBJ1-2|NA|TRBV12-3/TRBV12-4|TRBD1
TGTGCCAGCAGTGGGAGGGACAGGGCCATAGGCTACACCTTC
CASSGRDRAIGYTF
>TRBJ1-2|many|TRBV6-5|TRBD1
TGTGCCAGCAGCTCAACGCCAGGGGGCTCGGGAATCTATGGCTACACCTTC
CASSSTPGGSGIYGYTF
>TRBJ1-6|few|TRBV30|TRBD1
TGTGCCTGGAGACGCCCCTGGACAGGGCCCAATTCACCCCTCCACTTT
CAWRRPWTGPNSPLHF
>TRBJ1-1|many|TRBV12-3/TRBV12-4|NA
TGTGCCAGTAGTAGGACGCTTGAAGCTTTCTTT
CASSRTLEAFF
>TRBJ2-7|NA|TRBV5-1|NA
TGCGCCAGCCCGGAGGCGAGTCTTCCTGCCTACGAGCAGTACTTC
CASPEASLPAYEQYF
>TRBJ2-2|many|TRBV12-3/TRBV12-4|NA
TGTGCCAGCAGCCCGGACATCACCGGGGAGCTGTTTTTT
CASSPDITGELFF